This T cell receptor beta chain was captured in a study of blood T cell repertoires in COVID-19. In the study overall: COVID-19 samples collected from the United States, Italy and Spain covered acute and convalescent phases. From T cells, B-cell-depleted T cells, or PBMCs came the material, which was cDNA or gDNA.

Germline CDR1 reads MGHRA; CDR2 reads YSYEKL. This CDR3 has 17 amino acids. V shed 1 base, J shed 10 bases, and the junction held 14 bases outside the gene matches. In the original processing: How many nucleated cells were present was estimated from reference gene primer amplification. Sequencing was performed with immunoSEQ multiplex PCR; in TCRdb, only in-frame clones are kept and a portion is missing. From that table come the V and J calls and clone size; the DNA was used to work out D and trimming. In the table there are approximately 280,000 clones, about nine tenths of which are singletons. The chain couples TRBV4-1 to TRBJ1-4, with TRBD1 matching over 8 bases. The receptor comes from a woman in her fifties or sixties with acute or convalescent COVID-19. The sample was peripheral blood. As DNA, the CDR3 is TGCGCCAGCAGCCAAGCCCTCCGGGTGGACAGGGTCGGAAAACTGTTTTTT. Residues: CASSQALRVDRVGKLFF.